These T cell receptor beta chains were read from a single sample in a study of blood T cell repertoires in COVID-19. Libraries were prepared by immunoSEQ multiplex PCR; TCRdb keeps only in-frame clonotypes and omits some of them. Altogether about 310,000 clones are present, roughly 89% being singletons, with the ten largest covering approximately 9%. The sequencing input was PBMCs or T cells enriched from blood (not recorded which). The receptors stem from a young woman who had recovered from COVID-19. Each CDR3 is given with its conserved first and last residue. D genes are given only for firm matches. Clone size is stated in some rows and not others, as once, few, many or a class when expanded.

NA NA TRBJ1-6 TRBV2 TGTGCCAGCAGTGAGTCCTCGGGAAATTCACCCCTCCACTTT CASSESSGNSPLHF
TRBD1 NA TRBJ2-7 TRBV10-3 TGTGCCATCGGGACAGGGGGCGAGCAGTACTTC CAIGTGGEQYF
TRBD2 once TRBJ2-2 TRBV7-3 TGTGCCAGCAGCCAAATAGCGGGAGCTCACACCGGGGAGCTGTTTTTT CASSQIAGAHTGELFF
NA NA TRBJ2-6 TRBV21-1 TGTGCCAGCAGCAAAGGGCCTCCTAGGGACAGGGCATTCTCTGGGGCCAACGTCCTGACTTTC CASSKGPPRDRAFSGANVLTF
TRBD2 NA TRBJ2-5 TRBV4-3 TGCGCCAGCAGCCAACTGCGGACTAGACTAGCGGGGGAGAAAGAGACCCAGTACTTC CASSQLRTRLAGEKETQYF
NA NA TRBJ1-2 TRBV6-5 TGTGCCAGCAGTTACGAGGGCGGCTACACCTTC CASSYEGGYTF
NA few TRBJ1-2 TRBV5-6 TGTGCCAGCAGCTCCGGACAGAGGTATGGCTACACCTTC CASSSGQRYGYTF
NA once TRBJ2-7 TRBV7-2 TGTGCCAGCAGCTTAGCTAGCGCGAACGTCTACGAGCAGTACTTC CASSLASANVYEQYF
NA once TRBJ2-3 TRBV27 TGTGCCAGCAGCATGGACAGCCGCACAGATACGCAGTATTTT CASSMDSRTDTQYF
TRBD2 NA TRBJ2-1 TRBV15 TGTGCCACCAGCAGAGGGAGGGGGACTAGGAACAATGAGCAGTTCTTC CATSRGRGTRNNEQFF
NA NA TRBJ2-1 TRBV4-3 TGCGCCAGCAGCCATCGTGCGGGGACCTACAATGAGCAGTTCTTC CASSHRAGTYNEQFF
NA NA TRBJ1-4 TRBV5-8 TGTGCCAGCAGCTTACTCTCCAGGGAGGGTGAAAAACTGTTTTTT CASSLLSREGEKLFF
TRBD1 NA TRBJ2-3 TRBV28 TGTGCCAGCAGCGTTATGGGTGGCGGGACAGGGGGAGATACGCAGTATTTT CASSVMGGGTGGDTQYF
NA NA TRBJ1-1 TRBV10-3 TGTGCCATCAGTGACAGGGGCACTGAAGCTTTCTTT CAISDRGTEAFF
NA NA TRBJ2-2 TRBV29-1 TGCAGCGTTGACGGGGGTTGGACCGGGGAGCTGTTTTTT CSVDGGWTGELFF
TRBD1 NA TRBJ2-3 TRBV7-9 TGTGCCAGCAGCCGGGACAGCTCAGATACGCAGTATTTT CASSRDSSDTQYF
NA NA TRBJ1-5 TRBV28 TGTGCCACAAACCGGGTCCGTAATCAGCCCCAGCATTTT CATNRVRNQPQHF
NA NA TRBJ1-5 TRBV28 TGTGCCAGCAGTCCCGCGAACAGGGGCAATCAGCCCCAGCATTTT CASSPANRGNQPQHF
NA NA TRBJ2-7 TRBV4-3 TGCGCCAGCAGCCAAGATTACCGGGGTCGCGAGCAGTACTTT CASSQDYRGREQYF
NA NA TRBJ1-4 TRBV28 TGTGCCAGCAGTTCAGGAAATGAAAAACTGTTTTTT CASSSGNEKLFF
NA NA TRBJ1-2 TRBV5-4 TGTGCCAGCAGCTCCAAATTACAGGGCGTGGAGTGGCATGGCTACACCTTC CASSSKLQGVEWHGYTF
NA NA TRBJ2-4 TRBV28 TGTGCCAGCAGTCCGCCGGGTCGAAAAGGCAACATTCAGTACTTC CASSPPGRKGNIQYF
TRBD1 NA TRBJ2-6 TRBV28 TGTGCCAGCAGACCAGGACAGGGGGCCTATGGGGCCAACGTCCTGACTTTC CASRPGQGAYGANVLTF
NA NA TRBJ1-6 TRBV6-4 TGTGCCAGCAGTGACTGGGGCAATTCACCCCTCCACTTT CASSDWGNSPLHF
NA NA TRBJ1-2 TRBV20-1 TGCAGTGCTAGTGAGGGGGGTAATGGCTACACCTTC CSASEGGNGYTF
TRBD1 NA TRBJ1-5 TRBV7-2 TGTGCCAGCAGCATGACAGGGGGCAACAATCAGCCCCAGCATTTT CASSMTGGNNQPQHF
NA NA TRBJ1-6 TRBV5-4 TGTGCCAGCAGCGTGGACGGAGATAATTCACCCCTCCACTTT CASSVDGDNSPLHF
NA NA TRBJ2-6 TRBV5-4 TGTGCCAGCAGCTTGCAGGCTGGGGCCAACGTCCTGACTTTC CASSLQAGANVLTF
TRBD2 once TRBJ2-2 TRBV14 TGTGCCAGCAGCCAACTCTTCTACCGAGCGGGAGGGCCCGTCGGGGAGCTGTTTTTT CASSQLFYRAGGPVGELFF
TRBD2 NA TRBJ2-1 TRBV7-8 TGTGCCAGCAGCTCAGGGACTAGCGGGGGAATTGAGCAGTTCTTC CASSSGTSGGIEQFF
TRBD2 NA TRBJ2-7 TRBV6-2/TRBV6-3 TGTGCCAGCAGCAATAGCGGGGGGGCACACGAGCAGTACTTC CASSNSGGAHEQYF
NA NA TRBJ2-1 TRBV5-1 TGCGCCAGCAGCTTGGACGGACACTCAACTGAGCAGTTCTTC CASSLDGHSTEQFF
NA NA TRBJ1-2 TRBV4-3 TGCGCCAGCAGCCAATACAGCGGTAACTATGGCTACACCTTC CASSQYSGNYGYTF
TRBD1 NA TRBJ2-1 TRBV7-6 TGTGCCAGCAGCTCCCGGACAGGGGGGCAGTACGGTGAGCAGTTCTTC CASSSRTGGQYGEQFF
TRBD2 NA TRBJ2-1 TRBV19 TGTGCCAGTAGTAATCTAGCGGGGTACAATGAGCAGTTCTTC CASSNLAGYNEQFF
NA NA TRBJ2-4 TRBV5-1 TGCGCCAGCAGCTTGGAAGGTACGGGAGACATTCAGTACTTC CASSLEGTGDIQYF
NA NA TRBJ2-3 TRBV9 TGTGCCAGCAGCTCTCGGGGTTTAAATACGCAGTATTTT CASSSRGLNTQYF
TRBD1 NA TRBJ2-1 TRBV5-5 TGTGCCAGCAGCCCGACAGGGAGTCGATACAATGAGCAGTTCTTC CASSPTGSRYNEQFF
NA NA TRBJ1-1 TRBV28 TGTGCCAGCGGCAGGCTTAAGGCTGAAGCTTTCTTT CASGRLKAEAFF
NA once TRBJ2-7 TRBV27 TGTGCCAGCAGTTTGAACAGGGCCATGCTCTACGAGCAGTACTTC CASSLNRAMLYEQYF
NA NA TRBJ2-7 TRBV4-3 TGCGCCAGCAGCCAACGACAGGAACCCCTATACGAGCAGTACTTC CASSQRQEPLYEQYF
NA once TRBJ1-5 TRBV28 TGTGCCAGCAGTCCTTCAGGGGTTCGTTATCTAAGGAACCCTTCGAACAATAGCAATCAGCCCCAGCATTTT CASSPSGVRYLRNPSNNSNQPQHF
TRBD2 once TRBJ2-1 TRBV9 TGTGCCAGCAGCGTAGCAGGACTAGCTTACAATGAGCAGTTCTTC CASSVAGLAYNEQFF
NA NA TRBJ2-1 TRBV6-2/TRBV6-3 TGTGCCAGCAGTCCCACTTGGTGGGCAGGGGAAGGGAATGAGCAGTTCTTC CASSPTWWAGEGNEQFF
NA NA TRBJ1-3 TRBV30 TGTGCCTGGAGGAACGCGGGAGGGAATGGAAACACCATATATTTT CAWRNAGGNGNTIYF
TRBD1 NA TRBJ1-3 TRBV20-1 TGCAGTGCCAGGGGGGCAAACACCATATATTTT CSARGANTIYF
TRBD2 NA TRBJ2-1 TRBV29-1 TGCAGCGTGAGGCCTAGCGGGGGGTCGTACAATGAGCAGTTCTTC CSVRPSGGSYNEQFF
NA NA TRBJ2-7 TRBV15 TGTGCCACCAGCAGAGATACGGGAACGTACGAGCAGTACTTC CATSRDTGTYEQYF
NA NA TRBJ1-6 TRBV30 TGTGCCTGGATGGAGGGCCCGACAGTTCATAATTCACCCCTCCACTTT CAWMEGPTVHNSPLHF
NA NA TRBJ2-7 TRBV6-5 TGTGCCAGCAGTTACTCGACAGGAAGTGGCGAGCAGTACTTC CASSYSTGSGEQYF
NA NA TRBJ2-5 TRBV7-2 TGTGCCAGCAGCTACGTACGGGAATCTTGGACCCAGTACTTC CASSYVRESWTQYF
TRBD1 once TRBJ1-5 TRBV28 TGTGCCAGCACCTCCGGGACAGGGCCATATCAGCCCCAGCATTTT CASTSGTGPYQPQHF
TRBD1 NA TRBJ1-4 TRBV11-2 TGTGCCAGCAGCTTACCGGCCGACAGGGTTAATGAAAAACTGTTTTTT CASSLPADRVNEKLFF
TRBD1 few TRBJ2-5 TRBV11-2 TGTGCCAGCAGCTTAGGGCAGGGGGATAGGAGCCAGTACTTC CASSLGQGDRSQYF
TRBD1 NA TRBJ1-2 TRBV7-2 TGTGCCAGCACCCTCATGGACAGGAACTATGGCTACACCTTC CASTLMDRNYGYTF
NA many TRBJ2-1 TRBV6-2/TRBV6-3 TGTGCCAGCAGTTACCAGGGGAGAGCCTACAATGAGCAGTTCTTC CASSYQGRAYNEQFF
NA NA TRBJ2-2 TRBV5-1 TGCGCCAGCAGCTTGGGTGGACTCGGAAACACCGGGGAGCTGTTTTTT CASSLGGLGNTGELFF
NA NA TRBJ1-1 TRBV2 TGTGCCAGCCGCAAGGGAGGTCCGGGGACTGAAGCTTTCTTT CASRKGGPGTEAFF
NA once TRBJ2-4 TRBV28 TGTGCCAGCAGTGGACAGCGCCTAGCCAAAAACATTCAGTACTTC CASSGQRLAKNIQYF